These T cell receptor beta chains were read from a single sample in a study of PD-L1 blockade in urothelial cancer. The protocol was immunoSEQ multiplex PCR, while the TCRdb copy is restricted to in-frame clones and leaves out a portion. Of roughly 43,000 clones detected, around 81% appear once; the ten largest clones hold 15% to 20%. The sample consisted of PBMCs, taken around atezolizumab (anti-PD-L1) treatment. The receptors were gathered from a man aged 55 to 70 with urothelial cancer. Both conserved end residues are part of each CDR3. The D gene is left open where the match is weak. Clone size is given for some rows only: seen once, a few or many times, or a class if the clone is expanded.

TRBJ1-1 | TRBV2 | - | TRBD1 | TGTGCCAGCAGATTAACAGGGGCCAGCACTGAAGCTTTCTTT | CASRLTGASTEAFF
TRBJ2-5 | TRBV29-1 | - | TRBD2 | TGCAGCGTTGATATACTAGCGGGAGGGGGAGAGACCCAGTACTTC | CSVDILAGGGETQYF
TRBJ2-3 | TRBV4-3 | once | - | TGCGCCAGCAGCCTATCAGGGGCAGGGGACACAGATACGCAGTATTTT | CASSLSGAGDTDTQYF
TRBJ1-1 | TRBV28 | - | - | TGTGCCAGCACCTCGTGGCAATTGAACACTGAAGCTTTCTTT | CASTSWQLNTEAFF
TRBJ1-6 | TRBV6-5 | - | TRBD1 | TGTGCCAGCAGAATGGACAGGGCCAATTCACCCCTCCACTTT | CASRMDRANSPLHF
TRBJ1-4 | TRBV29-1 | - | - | TGCAGCGTTGTGTGGCAGTCAACTAATGAAAAACTGTTTTTT | CSVVWQSTNEKLFF
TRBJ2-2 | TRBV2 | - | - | TGTGCCAGCAGTGTGAACCCGGGAACCGGGGAGCTGTTTTTT | CASSVNPGTGELFF
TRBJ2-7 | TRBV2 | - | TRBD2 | TGTGCCATTATCCCTGAGACTAGCGGCTACGAGCAGTACTTC | CAIIPETSGYEQYF
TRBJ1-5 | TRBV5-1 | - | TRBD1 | TGCGCCAGCAGCGTAGGGACAGCCAGCAATCAGCCCCAGCATTTT | CASSVGTASNQPQHF
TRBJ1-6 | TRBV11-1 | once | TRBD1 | TGTGCCAGCAGCCCCCTGGACAGGAATAATTCACCCCTCCACTTT | CASSPLDRNNSPLHF
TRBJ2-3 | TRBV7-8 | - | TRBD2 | TGTGCCAGCAGCTCCCAGAGGACTAGCGGTACAGATACGCAGTATTTT | CASSSQRTSGTDTQYF
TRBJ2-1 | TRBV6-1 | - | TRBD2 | TGTGCCAGCAGTGAAGCTGGCGGGAGGCGCAATGAGCAGTTCTTC | CASSEAGGRRNEQFF
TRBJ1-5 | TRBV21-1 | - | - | TGTGCCAGCAGCAAAGAAGGCGGGGCCGCTCTTCTTAGCAATCAGCCCCAGCATTTT | CASSKEGGAALLSNQPQHF
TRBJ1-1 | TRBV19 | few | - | TGTGCCAGTAGTACTTACACAGAGAACACTGAAGCTTTCTTT | CASSTYTENTEAFF